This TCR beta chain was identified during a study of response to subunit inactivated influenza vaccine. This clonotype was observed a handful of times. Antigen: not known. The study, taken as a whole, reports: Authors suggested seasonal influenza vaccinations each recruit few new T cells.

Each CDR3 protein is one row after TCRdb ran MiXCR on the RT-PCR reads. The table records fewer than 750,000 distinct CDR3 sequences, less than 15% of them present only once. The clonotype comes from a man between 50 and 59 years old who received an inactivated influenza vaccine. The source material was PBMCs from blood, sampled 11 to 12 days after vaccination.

The CDR3 nucleotides read TGTGCCAGCAGTTACACCAGGGACAGCTCCTACGAGCAGTACTTC. This gives the protein CASSYTRDSSYEQYF. V usage is TRBV6-5 and J usage is TRBJ2-7; 7 bases are shared with TRBD1. After removal of 2 bases from V and 0 bases from J, the junction contained 4 bases not matched to a gene. Germline V gene lookup returns CDR1 MNHEY and CDR2 SVGAGI. The CDR3 is made up of 15 amino acids.